The clone carrying this TCR beta chain was seen many times. The antigen is unknown. This entry is derived from a study of CD8 T cells in ankylosing spondylitis. A single record per CDR3 protein comes from TCRdb applying MiXCR to the 5' RACE reads. This sample has about 200,000 distinct CDR3 sequences, with roughly 24% found just once. V lost 2 bases, J lost 4 bases, and 14 bases lay in between. The CDR3 spans 15 residues. Whole-study results and caveats: A TCR beta motif made of fewer than ten highly homologous variants seemed typical of ankylosing spondylitis blood. From matched ankylosing spondylitis synovial fluid, disease-linked clones were reportedly recovered at significantly enriched levels.

The rearrangement uses TRBV12-3 or TRBV12-4 and TRBJ1-1; D is uncertain. What was sequenced was blood, either unsorted or a sorted T cell fraction (not recorded which). The TCR was taken from a male donor with ankylosing spondylitis or in good health (not recorded which). The CDR3 DNA follows: TGTGCCAGCAGTTTACACCGAGTTAGGAGCACTGAAGCTTTCTTT. This translates into CASSLHRVRSTEAFF.